The 5 T cell receptor beta chains below come from one sample, sequenced in a study of CD8 T cells in ankylosing spondylitis (dated by TCRdb to about 2017). Overall results and qualifications from the work: A TCR beta motif of several highly homologous amino acid variants appeared characteristic of blood from ankylosing spondylitis patients.

Library creation used 5' RACE. The sequencing machine was an Illumina HiSeq 2500. TCRdb's own reprocessing of the public reads used fastp at Q25 and MiXCR and kept productive beta chains. A single entry per CDR3 protein holds the most common genes and DNA from its merged rows. The sample table shows approximately 150,000 distinct CDR3 sequences, and 17% are seen once. Approximately 30% of the sample is in the top ten clones. The antigens for these receptors are not known. Sequences were obtained from blood, either unsorted or a sorted T cell fraction (not recorded which). These receptors came from a male donor with ankylosing spondylitis.

The chain joins TRBV28 to TRBJ2-6; a weak D match, TRBD2 (6 bases). Germline V gene lookup returns CDR1 MDHEN and CDR2 SYDVKM. Trimming pared 6 bases from V and 0 bases from J, leaving 15 bases between. The CDR3 is 17 residues long. The CDR3 loop is CASSYRDSSSGANVLTF. The CDR3 nucleotides read TGTGCCAGCAGCTACCGGGACTCCAGCTCTGGGGCCAACGTCCTGACTTTC.

The sample holds many counts of this clonotype. The chain carries TRBV12-3 or TRBV12-4 and TRBJ2-7, with 12 bases that match TRBD2. J was trimmed by 9 bases and V by 3 bases; bases with no gene match: 3. The CDR3 contains 13 residues. The DNA for the CDR3 is TGTGCCAGCAGTTTTGGACTAGCGGGATCGCAGTACTTC. Protein sequence: CASSFGLAGSQYF.

This chain connects TRBV2 to TRBJ2-1; 8 bases map to TRBD2. Germline trimming cut 8 bases from V and 9 bases from J; bases unmatched to any gene: 12. The V gene's germline CDR1 is SNHLY and CDR2 FYNNEI. CDR3 length: 14 amino acids. The CDR3 DNA reads TGTGCCAGCGGGAGCGGGAGATCCCTTTCTGAGCAGTTCTTC. It encodes CASGSGRSLSEQFF.

This clonotype was recorded a few times. The V and J genes are TRBV25-1 and TRBJ2-2; 7 nucleotides match TRBD1. This CDR3 has 15 residues. Germline V CDR1 and CDR2: MGHDK, SYGVNS. The ends lost 5 bases at V and 6 bases at J; junction bases unmatched: 9. The CDR3 sequence is CASSPQGPGSGELFF. The CDR3 coding sequence is TGTGCCAGCAGTCCACAGGGGCCTGGATCCGGGGAGCTGTTTTTT.

The gene calls are TRBV7-8 and TRBJ2-1; D unclear. There are 16 residues in the CDR3. Between the trimmed V and J ends, which lost 2 bases and 4 bases, there was a span of 15 bases. In germline, CDR1 is SGHVS, CDR2 FQNEAQ. CDR3: CASSLNVFASYNEQFF. The CDR3 nucleotides are TGTGCCAGCAGCTTAAACGTATTCGCCAGTTACAATGAGCAGTTCTTC.